The clone carrying this T cell receptor beta chain is a singleton in its sample. The antigen is unknown. This specimen belongs to a study of PD-1 blockade in classical Hodgkin lymphoma. Time point indicated: cycle 4 day 1 (C4D1), after less than seven weeks of nivolumab. Every patient relapsed after autologous stem cell transplantation, and brentuximab vedotin exposure varied. Patients had relapsed/refractory classical Hodgkin lymphoma with complete response, partial response or progressive disease as best response. Overall study findings and caveats: Reports described newly diagnosed patients as having lower baseline TCR diversity than healthy donors. The diversity seen at baseline in complete responders resembled that of newly diagnosed patients.

Only in-frame clones appear in the TCRdb table, and some are missing; sequencing was by immunoSEQ multiplex PCR. The sample contains over 70,000 clones, 90% of which appear only once. Germline loops: CDR1 SGHKS, CDR2 YYEKEE (reference sequence). This CDR3 contains 13 residues. Trimming pared 0 bases from V and 11 bases from J, leaving 12 bases between. This TCR was recovered from a human donor with classical Hodgkin lymphoma. The chain links TRBV5-5 to TRBJ2-1, with no clear D. This specimen was peripheral blood mononuclear cells (PBMCs), taken before the fourth cycle of nivolumab. The CDR3 DNA reads as TGTGCCAGCAGCTTGGAGCCGGCCCATAAGCAGTTCTTC. Translated, it gives CASSLEPAHKQFF. Together with reference TRBV5-5 and TRBJ2-1, the CDR3 gives the full variable domain: DAGVTQSPTHLIKTRGQQVTLRCSPISGHKSVSWYQQVLGQGPQFIFQYYEKEERGRGNFPDRFSARQFPNYSSELNVNALLLGDSALYLCASSLEPAHKQFFGPGTRLTVL.